The next 16 T cell receptor beta chains were all read from a single sample in a study of identical twins. TCRdb reprocessed the 5' RACE reads via MiXCR and lists one record per CDR3 protein. The profile covers approximately 1.8 million distinct CDR3 sequences, with under 35% appearing a single time and 0.25% to 0.3% taken by the ten largest. What was sequenced was cord blood. These receptors were taken from a newborn girl in good health.

This clonotype was found once. This chain joins TRBV20-1 and TRBJ2-7; TRBD2 agrees at 11 bases. V trimming: 1 base; J trimming: 2 bases; junction bases outside the gene matches: 13. Germline CDR1 DFQATT, CDR2 SNEGSKA (reference sequence). The CDR3 consists of 18 residues. Here the CDR3 reads CSARGGGTSGRGAYEQYF. The DNA for the CDR3 is TGCAGTGCTAGAGGGGGTGGAACTAGCGGGAGAGGGGCCTACGAGCAGTACTTC.

V is TRBV5-1 and J is TRBJ2-3; D is perhaps TRBD1 (6 bases). Trimming cost V 1 base and J 2 bases, with 14 bases left between them. The CDR3 has 16 amino acids. The germline V gene encodes CDR1 SGHRS and CDR2 YFSETQ. The CDR3 spells CASSLSPGGPTDTQYF. The CDR3 DNA reads as TGCGCCAGCAGCTTGTCTCCTGGGGGCCCCACAGATACGCAGTATTTT.

The rearrangement uses TRBV4-2 and TRBJ1-2; 7 bases are shared with TRBD1. The CDR3 is 16 residues long. Trimming removed 3 bases from V and 2 bases from J; junction bases left unmatched: 9. The germline gives CDR1 LGHNA, CDR2 YNFKEQ. The CDR3 region has the DNA TGTGCCAGCAGCCACGCCCGGGACAGCCACAACTATGGCTACACCTTC. It yields the protein CASSHARDSHNYGYTF.

The chain has TRBV5-1 and TRBJ1-5; 8 bases map to TRBD1. The germline CDR1 and CDR2 sequences are SGHRS and YFSETQ. J gave up 3 bases and V 4 bases, and 6 bases lay outside the gene matches. The CDR3 covers 15 residues. The CDR3 coding sequence is TGCGCCAGCAGCCTGACAGGGGCGGACAATCAGCCCCAGCATTTT. This gives the protein CASSLTGADNQPQHF.

In DNA form, the CDR3 reads TGTGCCACCAGCAGAGATCCCGGATTCTCCTACGAGCAGTACTTC. It encodes CATSRDPGFSYEQYF. The chain carries TRBV15 and TRBJ2-7; D remains unclear. Germline V CDR1 and CDR2: LNHNV, YYDKDF (reference sequence). V shed 0 bases and J shed 0 bases, with 9 bases lying between them. The CDR3 is 15 amino acids. The full variable domain, in which reference TRBV15 and TRBJ2-7 provide the parts outside the CDR3, is DAMVIQNPRYQVTQFGKPVTLSCSQTLNHNVMYWYQQKSSQAPKLLFHYYDKDFNNEADTPDNFQSRRPNTSFCFLDIRSPGLGDTAMYLCATSRDPGFSYEQYFGPGTRLTVT.

This clonotype has a handful of counts. The V gene is TRBV2, the J gene TRBJ2-4; 13 nucleotides line up with TRBD2. The DNA end favors TRBJ2-7, so the J call may be wrong. The CDR3 extends over 15 amino acids. The germline CDR1 and CDR2 sequences are SNHLY and FYNNEI. CDR3 region: CASKSGLAGNYEQYF. CDR3 DNA sequence: TGTGCCAGCAAATCGGGACTAGCGGGGAATTACGAGCAGTACTTC.

This chain links TRBV27 with TRBJ2-2; D is undetermined. Germline V gives CDR1 MNHEY, CDR2 SMNVEV (reference sequence). The CDR3 contains 14 residues. The germline V and J ends were trimmed by 3 bases and 4 bases, with 9 bases remaining between them. CDR3 sequence (DNA): TGTGCCAGCAGTTTTCCCTTTGGCACCGGGGAGCTGTTTTTT. Its protein is CASSFPFGTGELFF.

The CDR3 loop is CASSPGQVSYGYTF. The CDR3, as DNA: TGTGCCAGCAGTCCTGGACAGGTCTCCTATGGCTACACCTTC. The rearrangement joins TRBV9 to TRBJ1-2; 7 nucleotides match TRBD1. Germline V gene data show CDR1 as SGDLS and CDR2 as YYNGEE. With V trimmed by 5 bases and J by 4 bases, 8 bases remained unmatched. The CDR3 length is 14 residues. Full variable domain (remainder filled in from reference TRBV9 and TRBJ1-2): DSGVTQTPKHLITATGQRVTLRCSPRSGDLSVYWYQQSLDQGLQFLIQYYNGEERAKGNILERFSAQQFPDLHSELNLSSLELGDSALYFCASSPGQVSYGYTFGSGTRLTVV.

This clonotype has just a few counts. J is TRBJ1-2 and V is TRBV29-1, with a tentative D call TRBD1 (5 bases). The ends were cut back, 7 bases at V and 7 bases at J, with 16 bases in the middle. The germline CDR1 and CDR2 sequences are SQVTM and ANQGSEA. This CDR3 is built from 12 residues. The CDR3 bases are TGCAGCGCCCTGGGGCTGGGTAGTGGCTACACCTTC. Protein sequence: CSALGLGSGYTF.

J is TRBJ1-1 and V is TRBV6-5; D might be TRBD1 (6 bases). Germline CDR1 is MNHEY and CDR2 is SVGAGI. The V end lost 6 bases, the J end lost 3 bases, and 14 bases lay between the germline ends. This CDR3 contains 14 residues. DNA of the CDR3: TGTGCCAGCAGGTCTCAGGGGAGGGACACTGAAGCTTTCTTT. It encodes CASRSQGRDTEAFF.

This clonotype has just a few counts. V gene TRBV5-6 combines with J gene TRBJ2-7; 13 bases map to TRBD2. After removal of 3 bases from V and 7 bases from J, the junction contained 7 bases not matched to a gene. Germline loops: CDR1 SGHDT, CDR2 YYEEEE. The CDR3 sequence is 15 residues long. The CDR3 region has the DNA TGTGCCAGCAGCTGGGGGACTAGCGGGAACGATGAGCAGTACTTC. Encoded protein: CASSWGTSGNDEQYF.

This clonotype showed up just a few times. The chain links TRBV5-6 to TRBJ1-2; 7 positions match TRBD1. This CDR3 is built from 12 residues. V dropped 3 bases and J dropped 7; count of bases not matched to a gene: 3. Germline CDR1 is SGHDT and CDR2 is YYEEEE. CDR3 region: CASSSTGAGYTF. CDR3 in DNA: TGTGCCAGCAGCTCTACAGGGGCTGGCTACACCTTC.

The chain links TRBV12-3 or TRBV12-4 to TRBJ1-2; D is unclear. The CDR3 contains 14 residues. V lost 1 base to trimming and J lost 3 bases, with 9 bases between them. DNA of the CDR3: TGTGCCAGCAGTTTAGTTTGGGAGCACTATGGCTACACCTTC. This codes for CASSLVWEHYGYTF.

The chain carries TRBV7-8 and TRBJ1-5; the D gene is possibly TRBD1 (5 bases). The CDR3 spans 16 residues. Germline values: CDR1 SGHVS, CDR2 FQNEAQ. Trimming cost V 5 bases and J 2 bases, with 16 bases left between them. This CDR3 is CASSRGGSRGNQPQHF. CDR3 coding DNA: TGTGCCAGCAGCCGGGGGGGTAGCAGGGGCAATCAGCCCCAGCATTTT.

CDR3 residues: CASSLVLAPNYGYTF. The CDR3 nucleotides read TGTGCCAGCAGTTTAGTGCTAGCTCCTAACTATGGCTACACCTTC. V gene TRBV12-3 or TRBV12-4 combines with J gene TRBJ1-2; no reliable D call. This CDR3 spans 15 amino acids. Trimming left V 1 base short and J 0 bases short, with 9 bases between.

V gene TRBV10-2 combines with J gene TRBJ2-7, with 11 positions matching TRBD2. Trimming took 0 bases from V and 3 from J; bases not matched to a gene: 1. Per germline, CDR1 WSHSY and CDR2 SAAADI. This CDR3 has 15 residues. In DNA, the CDR3 is TGCGCCAGCAGTGAGTCCGGACTAGCGGGCTACGAGCAGTACTTC. It encodes CASSESGLAGYEQYF.